Presented here are 8 T cell receptor beta chains from one specimen sequenced in a study of blood T cell repertoires in COVID-19. Data came from immunoSEQ multiplex PCR; TCRdb stores just in-frame clones and leaves some out. This sample has around 230,000 clones, with roughly 89% found just once. Material for sequencing was PBMCs or T cells enriched from blood (not recorded which). These receptors came from a man between 18 and 35 years old with acute COVID-19.

This chain uses TRBV9 with TRBJ2-1; tentatively, D is TRBD2 (5 bases). The CDR3 runs to 14 residues. V lost 0 bases, J lost 7 bases, and 11 bases lay in between. Germline V gene lookup returns CDR1 SGDLS and CDR2 YYNGEE. The chain's CDR3 is CASSVEASWNEQFF. CDR3 DNA: TGTGCCAGCAGCGTAGAGGCTAGCTGGAATGAGCAGTTCTTC.

The chain is built from TRBV10-1 and TRBJ2-7, with TRBD2 matching over 13 bases. This CDR3 is 15 amino acids long. With 8 bases clipped from V and 5 bases from J, the junction kept 9 bases outside the gene matches. Germline values: CDR1 WNHNN, CDR2 SYGVQD (reference sequence). CDR3 sequence (DNA): TGCGCCAGCTCAGCGCAACTAGCGGGAGGGAACGAGCAGTACTTC. This gives the protein CASSAQLAGGNEQYF.

V gene TRBV6-5 combines with J gene TRBJ2-2; D might be TRBD2 (6 bases). V lost 2 bases and J lost 0, with 10 bases in between. This CDR3 is 16 amino acids long. Germline V gives CDR1 MNHEY, CDR2 SVGAGI. In DNA form, the CDR3 reads TGTGCCAGCAGTTACGGCGGGGTGGCGAACACCGGGGAGCTGTTTTTT. Translating it yields CASSYGGVANTGELFF.

This rearrangement joins TRBV11-3 to TRBJ2-7, with TRBD2 as a possible D gene (6 bases). Germline lookup yields CDR1 SGHNT and CDR2 YENEEA. V was shortened by 4 bases and J by 3 bases, with 10 bases between the two germline ends. This CDR3 spans 13 amino acids. CDR3 loop: CASSSEGRYEQYF. The DNA for the CDR3 is TGTGCCAGCAGCTCGGAGGGACGCTACGAGCAGTACTTC.

This clone was observed a few times. J is TRBJ1-1 and V is TRBV5-4; D unclear. This CDR3 comprises 14 residues. The V end lost 2 bases, the J end lost 6 bases, and 14 bases lay between the germline ends. Germline-derived CDR1 and CDR2 are SGHNT and YYREEE (reference sequence). CDR3 coding DNA: TGTGCCAGCAGCTTTGACCTAGGCGTGGCTGAAGCTTTCTTT. This codes for CASSFDLGVAEAFF.

CDR3 nucleotide sequence: TGTGCCAGCAGTGACGGACAGGGTTTATCGTTCTTC. Translated: CASSDGQGLSFF. This rearrangement joins TRBV6-4 to TRBJ2-1; 8 positions agree with TRBD1. The CDR3 loop spans 12 amino acids. Germline V lookup: CDR1 MRHNA, CDR2 SNTAGT. Trimming cost V 2 bases and J 15 bases; bases outside gene matches: 6.

This chain links TRBV5-1 with TRBJ1-1, with D unclear. From germline, CDR1 is SGHRS and CDR2 YFSETQ. V dropped 0 bases and J dropped 2 bases, with 8 bases sitting between them. The CDR3 is 14 residues long. The CDR3 DNA reads as TGCGCCAGCAGCTTGGGTGAGGATAACACTGAAGCTTTCTTT. Translation: CASSLGEDNTEAFF.

The chain has TRBV4-1 and TRBJ2-1; D perhaps matches TRBD2 (7 bases). The CDR3 covers 16 residues. The germline gives CDR1 MGHRA, CDR2 YSYEKL. Trimming removed 4 bases from V and 3 bases from J, with 16 bases in between. CDR3 sequence reads: CASSPGGGGDYNEQFF. CDR3 DNA: TGCGCCAGCAGCCCCGGAGGAGGGGGGGACTACAATGAGCAGTTCTTC.